This passage covers 29 T cell receptor beta chains from one sample sequenced in a study of T cell responses to AZD1222 COVID-19 vaccine. Only in-frame clones appear in the TCRdb table, and some are missing; sequencing was by immunoSEQ multiplex PCR. Of over 120,000 clones listed, 70% to 90% are singletons. The sample was peripheral blood, taken on day 0 of AZD1222 vaccination. The receptors shown here come from an adult in good health.

The V gene is TRBV1, the J gene TRBJ1-6; the D segment call TRBD1 is taken from the table without a DNA check. TRBV1 is classified as a pseudogene. The CDR3 consists of 15 residues. CDR3 DNA: TGCACCAGCAAGTCAGGGGGCGTGGATAATTCACCCCTCCACTTT. This sequence encodes CTSKSGGVDNSPLHF.

Remarks on this clone: Other nucleotide sequences from this sample produce the same CDR3. The rearrangement links TRBV7-2 to TRBJ1-4; D gene unclear. CDR1 is SGHTA, CDR2 FQGNSA, per germline. This CDR3 spans 12 amino acids. V gave up 5 bases and J gave up 7 bases, with 8 bases separating them. The DNA for the CDR3 is TGTGCCAGCAGCCCCGACCGTGAAAAACTGTTTTTT. Encoded protein: CASSPDREKLFF.

Concerning this clone itself: This likely comes from a read error, as the CDR3 has no conserved phenylalanine or tryptophan at its end. The DNA is left out, because the CDR3 cannot be placed on it with certainty; the CDR3 is given as TCRdb lists it. The V call is TRBV28, the J call TRBJ1-6; the listed D gene, TRBD1, was not tested against the DNA. The CDR3 adds up to 12 amino acids, both ends counted. Per germline, CDR1 MDHEN and CDR2 SYDVKM. The CDR3 spells CASSLLHSRGAL.

V is TRBV11-2 and J is TRBJ1-2; D uncertain. V was shortened by 1 base and J by 1 base, with 7 bases between the two germline ends. The germline gives CDR1 SGHAT, CDR2 FQNNGV. The CDR3 loop spans 14 amino acids. The CDR3 DNA sequence: TGTGCCAGCAGCTTAGGTCCAGATAACTATGGCTACACCTTC. As protein: CASSLGPDNYGYTF.

The CDR3 here is CASSPGRTSGNTIYF. DNA for the CDR3: TGTGCCAGCTCACCGGGCAGGACCTCTGGAAACACCATATATTTT. J is TRBJ1-3 and V is TRBV18; no reliable D call. Looked up from germline, CDR1 is KGHSH and CDR2 is LQKENI. Trimming left V 3 bases short and J 0 bases short, with 9 bases between. CDR3 length equals 15 residues.

The J gene is TRBJ2-2, the V gene TRBV7-8; 11 nucleotides agree with TRBD2. V shed 4 bases and J 7 bases; nucleotides not matched to a gene: 8. CDR3 length: 16 amino acids. Germline-derived CDR1 and CDR2 are SGHVS and FQNEAQ. For the CDR3, the DNA is TGTGCCAGCAGCTCCTTTAGCGGGGGGGCCCTCGGGGAGCTGTTTTTT. This sequence encodes CASSSFSGGALGELFF. Filled out from reference TRBV7-8 and TRBJ2-2, the complete variable domain reads GAGVSQSPRYKVAKRGQDVALRCDPISGHVSLFWYQQALGQGPEFLTYFQNEAQLDKSGLPSDRFFAERPEGSVSTLKIQRTQQEDSAVYLCASSSFSGGALGELFFGEGSRLTVL.

V gene TRBV30 combines with J gene TRBJ1-2, with D uncertain. The V gene's germline CDR1 is GTSNPN and CDR2 SVGIG (reference sequence). CDR3 length: 13 amino acids. V was trimmed by 1 base and J by 5 bases, leaving 11 bases between them. CDR3 sequence reads: CAWSAPEGYGYTF. The CDR3 DNA reads as TGTGCCTGGAGTGCACCAGAGGGTTATGGCTACACCTTC.

The chain carries TRBV7-8 and TRBJ2-3; maybe TRBD2 (6 bases). Germline CDR1 SGHVS, CDR2 FQNEAQ. V dropped 7 bases and J dropped 3 bases, with 14 bases sitting between them. This CDR3 spans 14 amino acids. The CDR3 DNA reads as TGTGCCAGCAAAACTAGCCTCAAAACAGATACGCAGTATTTT. It translates to CASKTSLKTDTQYF. Based on the CDR3 plus reference TRBV7-8 and TRBJ2-3, the full variable domain is GAGVSQSPRYKVAKRGQDVALRCDPISGHVSLFWYQQALGQGPEFLTYFQNEAQLDKSGLPSDRFFAERPEGSVSTLKIQRTQQEDSAVYLCASKTSLKTDTQYFGPGTRLTVL.

V and J are TRBV3-1 (or the pseudogene TRBV3-2) and TRBJ1-6, with D perhaps matching TRBD1 (6 bases). CDR1 and CDR2 (germline): LGHDT, YNNKEL (reference sequence). The V end was cut by 2 bases, the J end by 3 bases, with 11 bases between. The CDR3 covers 16 residues. The CDR3 DNA reads as TGTGCCAGCAGCCAACCCCGACAGGACTATAATTCACCCCTCCACTTT. It encodes CASSQPRQDYNSPLHF.

V is TRBV10-3 and J is TRBJ1-5; 9 bases fit TRBD1. CDR3 size: 13 residues. The V gene's germline CDR1 is ENHRY and CDR2 SYGVKD. Losses at the gene ends were 6 bases for V and 4 bases for J; bases not matched to a gene: 1. The CDR3 DNA is TGTGCCATCAGGGGACAGGGAAATCAGCCCCAGCATTTT. This translates into CAIRGQGNQPQHF.

V gene TRBV6-5 combines with J gene TRBJ2-7; TRBD1 aligns across 9 bases. The CDR3 runs to 13 residues. Germline V gene lookup returns CDR1 MNHEY and CDR2 SVGAGI. Trimming removed 2 bases from V and 7 bases from J; junction bases left unmatched: 3. The chain's CDR3 is CASSYLTGGEQYF. The DNA for the CDR3 is TGTGCCAGCAGTTACCTGACAGGGGGAGAGCAGTACTTC.

V gene TRBV7-9 combines with J gene TRBJ2-7; TRBD2 agrees at 12 bases. The CDR3 spans 19 residues. The V and J ends lost 3 bases and 4 bases, in that order; junction bases with no gene match: 16. Germline CDR1 is SEHNR and CDR2 is FQNEAQ (reference sequence). The CDR3 nucleotides read TGTGCCAGCAGCTTTACGCCCCATGGACTAGCGGGGAAACCTTACGAGCAGTACTTC. Its translation: CASSFTPHGLAGKPYEQYF.

This chain uses TRBV11-2 with TRBJ1-2, with D maybe TRBD1 (6 bases). The V end was cut by 2 bases, the J end by 7 bases, with 20 bases between. In germline, CDR1 is SGHAT, CDR2 FQNNGV. The length of the CDR3 is 16 residues. CDR3 sequence: CASSLSMMTGPGGYTF. CDR3 in DNA: TGTGCCAGCAGCTTAAGTATGATGACAGGTCCCGGTGGCTACACCTTC.

Comment on this clone: Other DNA sequences from this sample encode an identical CDR3 as well. The V gene is TRBV27, the J gene TRBJ1-2; 7 nucleotides match TRBD1. J was trimmed by 4 bases and V by 6 bases; bases with no gene match: 5. The CDR3 length is 13 residues. The V gene's germline CDR1 is MNHEY and CDR2 SMNVEV (reference sequence). The CDR3 region is CASSLGQSYGYTF. The CDR3 nucleotides are TGTGCCAGCAGCCTGGGACAGAGCTATGGCTACACCTTC.

The V call is TRBV28, the J call TRBJ1-1, with D unclear. V lost 3 bases to trimming and J lost 10 bases, with 12 bases between them. This CDR3 has 12 amino acids. Germline CDR1 reads MDHEN; CDR2 reads SYDVKM. Here the CDR3 DNA reads TGTGCCAGCAGTTTTGCGCCCCCAGGAGCTTTCTTT. Translating it yields CASSFAPPGAFF.

The V gene is TRBV6-1, the J gene TRBJ1-3; the D is unclear. Germline CDR1 reads MNHNS; CDR2 reads SASEGT. The length of the CDR3 is 15 residues. Trimming shortened V by 2 bases and J by 2 bases, and 10 bases separated the two germline ends. This chain's CDR3 is CASSEIGFPGNTIYF. The DNA of the CDR3 is TGTGCCAGCAGTGAAATAGGGTTTCCTGGAAACACCATATATTTT.

This clone occurred once. This rearrangement joins TRBV24-1 to TRBJ1-1; TRBD1 might be the D (5 bases). Germline lookup yields CDR1 KGHDR and CDR2 SFDVKD. The length of the CDR3 is 15 residues. The V end was cut by 5 bases, the J end by 7 bases, with 19 bases between. CDR3: CATSGGQDNRIEAFF. CDR3 coding DNA: TGTGCCACCAGTGGCGGGCAGGACAATCGAATTGAAGCTTTCTTT.

The rearrangement uses TRBV10-3 and TRBJ2-1, with D tentatively TRBD1 or TRBD2 (6 bases each). Germline V gene data show CDR1 as ENHRY and CDR2 as SYGVKD. The length of the CDR3 is 14 residues. V was clipped by 2 bases and J by 8 bases, with 13 bases between them. This CDR3 is CAISEGLGGDEQFF. CDR3 sequence (DNA): TGTGCCATCAGTGAGGGCCTGGGGGGCGATGAGCAGTTCTTC.

This clone was picked up one time. The V and J genes are TRBV5-1 and TRBJ2-5; D is perhaps TRBD2 (6 bases). CDR1 and CDR2 from the germline V gene are SGHRS and YFSETQ. Deletions cut 0 bases from V and 4 bases from J, with 10 bases between. This CDR3 is built from 14 residues. For the CDR3, the DNA is TGCGCCAGCAGCTTGGCCTGGGGACTAGAGACCCAGTACTTC. Protein sequence: CASSLAWGLETQYF.

The chain has TRBV2 and TRBJ1-1, with no clear D. Looked up from germline, CDR1 is SNHLY and CDR2 is FYNNEI. Deletions cut 5 bases from V and 0 bases from J, with 7 bases between. The CDR3 consists of 13 residues. The CDR3 loop reads CASSPTVNTEAFF. The DNA for the CDR3 is TGTGCCAGCAGTCCGACGGTGAACACTGAAGCTTTCTTT.

The rearrangement uses TRBV13 and TRBJ2-3; the D gene is possibly TRBD2 (6 bases). Germline-derived CDR1 and CDR2 are PRHDT and FYEKMQ (reference sequence). This CDR3 comprises 14 residues. Deletions cut 1 base from V and 6 bases from J, with 11 bases between. The CDR3 bases are TGTGCCAGCAGCTTAGTCCCGGGGACTGATACGCAGTATTTT. It encodes CASSLVPGTDTQYF. The full variable domain, rest sourced from reference TRBV13 and TRBJ2-3, is AAGVIQSPRHLIKEKRETATLKCYPIPRHDTVYWYQQGPGQDPQFLISFYEKMQSDKGSIPDRFSAQQFSDYHSELNMSSLELGDSALYFCASSLVPGTDTQYFGPGTRLTVL.

The chain has TRBV28 and TRBJ1-5, with D maybe TRBD1 (6 bases). The CDR3 length is 14 residues. V lost 6 bases, J lost 11 bases, and 20 bases lay in between. Germline V gene sequence: CDR1 MDHEN, CDR2 SYDVKM. The CDR3 loop is CASSYHRDGSAQHF. The CDR3, as DNA: TGTGCCAGCAGCTACCACAGGGACGGTTCGGCCCAGCATTTT. Filled out from reference TRBV28 and TRBJ1-5, the complete variable domain reads DVKVTQSSRYLVKRTGEKVFLECVQDMDHENMFWYRQDPGLGLRLIYFSYDVKMKEKGDIPEGYSVSREKKERFSLILESASTNQTSMYLCASSYHRDGSAQHFGDGTRLSIL.

V usage is TRBV25-1 and J usage is TRBJ1-1; no firm D call. This CDR3 is 11 amino acids long. Germline CDR1 is MGHDK and CDR2 is SYGVNS. V was shortened by 8 bases and J by 8 bases, with 12 bases between the two germline ends. The CDR3 DNA reads TGTGCCAGCGTTTCGGTCCGAGAAGCTTTCTTT. This gives the protein CASVSVREAFF. Based on the CDR3 plus reference TRBV25-1 and TRBJ1-1, the full variable domain is EADIYQTPRYLVIGTGKKITLECSQTMGHDKMYWYQQDPGMELHLIHYSYGVNSTEKGDLSSESTVSRIRTEHFPLTLESARPSHTSQYLCASVSVREAFFGQGTRLTVV.

CDR3 residues: CASSTPGSYEQYF. The CDR3 coding sequence is TGTGCCAGTAGTACCCCTGGGTCCTACGAGCAGTACTTC. The rearrangement joins TRBV19 to TRBJ2-7; D uncertain. This CDR3 is built from 13 residues. Germline assignment: CDR1 LNHDA and CDR2 SQIVND (reference sequence). Deletions cut 4 bases from V and 1 base from J, with 8 bases between.

The chain joins TRBV3-1 (or the pseudogene TRBV3-2) to TRBJ2-7; no clear D gene. The CDR3 spans 15 residues. The V end lost 5 bases, the J end lost 2 bases, and 16 bases lay between the germline ends. The germline CDR1 and CDR2 sequences are LGHDT and YNNKEL (reference sequence). The CDR3 DNA sequence: TGTGCCAGCAGCGATGGCGAGGTTTGGCCCTACGAGCAGTACTTC. Its translation is CASSDGEVWPYEQYF.

V gene TRBV4-1 combines with J gene TRBJ2-4; unclear D gene. The CDR3 is made up of 16 amino acids. CDR1 is MGHRA and CDR2 is YSYEKL in the germline V gene. Trimming shortened V by 1 base and J by 0 bases, and 10 bases separated the two germline ends. CDR3 in amino acids: CASSQGFLLAKNIQYF. CDR3 bases: TGCGCCAGCAGCCAAGGGTTCCTACTAGCCAAAAACATTCAGTACTTC.

The chain joins TRBV25-1 to TRBJ1-2, with 12 bases identical to TRBD1. The CDR3 sequence is 16 residues long. Germline values: CDR1 MGHDK, CDR2 SYGVNS. Germline trimming cut 1 base from V and 7 bases from J; bases unmatched to any gene: 7. The CDR3 sequence is CASSESGQGAYLGYTF. The CDR3 nucleotides are TGTGCCAGCAGTGAATCGGGACAGGGGGCCTACCTTGGCTACACCTTC.

This clone was counted a single time. The gene calls are TRBV5-1 and TRBJ1-1; D call uncertain. Looked up from germline, CDR1 is SGHRS and CDR2 is YFSETQ. The CDR3 has 13 residues. The V and J ends lost 1 base and 1 base respectively, with 5 bases between them. CDR3 amino acids: CASSLKGNTEAFF. In DNA, the CDR3 is TGCGCCAGCAGCTTGAAAGGGAACACTGAAGCTTTCTTT. The variable domain in full, with the rest retrieved from reference TRBV5-1 and TRBJ1-1, is KAGVTQTPRYLIKTRGQQVTLSCSPISGHRSVSWYQQTPGQGLQFLFEYFSETQRNKGNFPGRFSGRQFSNSRSEMNVSTLELGDSALYLCASSLKGNTEAFFGQGTRLTVV.

V is TRBV6-5 and J is TRBJ2-2; D may correspond to TRBD1 or TRBD2 (6 bases each). The CDR3 totals 15 residues. Looked up from germline, CDR1 is MNHEY and CDR2 is SVGAGI. Trimming stripped 5 bases from V and 3 bases from J, with 13 bases between. CDR3 sequence (DNA): TGTGCCAGCAGTCCTTCCGGGGGCGACACCGGGGAGCTGTTTTTT. Encoded protein: CASSPSGGDTGELFF.